The clone carrying this T cell receptor (beta chain) was counted a single time. This sample stems from a study of patients and donors after allogeneic stem cell transplantation. TCRdb itself ran the RT-PCR reads through MiXCR, one entry per CDR3 protein. Of about 960,000 distinct CDR3 sequences listed, more than 15% are singletons. CDR3 length: 16 residues. Germline assignment: CDR1 KGHSH and CDR2 LQKENI. The V end lost 4 bases, the J end lost 0 bases, and 16 bases lay between the germline ends. The sequencing input was blood, either unsorted or a sorted T cell fraction (not recorded which). The receptor's source is a human donor who was either an allogeneic HSCT recipient or a stem cell or donor lymphocyte infusion donor (not recorded which). It is not recorded whose cells these are; they may come from a transplant donor. The rearrangement uses TRBV18 and TRBJ2-7; D possibly corresponds to TRBD2 (6 bases). DNA of the CDR3: TGTGCCAGCTCACGACCGGGGCGGGATCACTCCTACGAGCAGTACTTC. Amino acids: CASSRPGRDHSYEQYF. Complete variable domain (other parts from reference TRBV18 and TRBJ2-7): NAGVMQNPRHLVRRRGQEARLRCSPMKGHSHVYWYRQLPEEGLKFMVYLQKENIIDESGMPKERFSAEFPKEGPSILRIQQVVRGDSAAYFCASSRPGRDHSYEQYFGPGTRLTVT.